Following are 19 T cell receptor beta chains from one sample sequenced in a study of OX40 agonist ivuxolimab in advanced cancers. Measured with immunoSEQ multiplex PCR; TCRdb has only the in-frame clones, and not every one. The sample shows 20,000 to 30,000 clones, about 87% of them seen only once. The material was CD4+ or CD8+ T cells sorted from blood, obtained in a trial of the OX40 agonist ivuxolimab. Every receptor here comes from an adult with an advanced solid tumor such as melanoma, head and neck, liver or kidney cancer.

V and J are TRBV18 and TRBJ1-2, with TRBD1 identical over 8 bases. The trim removed 3 bases at V and 8 bases at J, leaving 8 bases unmatched. The germline V gene encodes CDR1 KGHSH and CDR2 LQKENI. This CDR3 is built from 14 residues. For the CDR3, the DNA is TGTGCCAGCTCACCCGGACAGGGAGAGGGAGGCTACACCTTC. Protein: CASSPGQGEGGYTF.

This chain uses TRBV19 with TRBJ1-1; the match to TRBD1 covers 7 bases. This CDR3 has 14 amino acids. The germline gives CDR1 LNHDA, CDR2 SQIVND (reference sequence). The junction had 3 bases not matched to a gene; V was cut back by 4 bases and J by 1 base. Here the CDR3 reads CASSKDRENTEAFF. CDR3 bases: TGTGCCAGTAGTAAAGACAGGGAGAACACTGAAGCTTTCTTT.

This clone was seen a handful of times. V is TRBV7-2 and J is TRBJ2-7; D call uncertain. This CDR3 spans 11 amino acids. V was clipped by 1 base and J by 4 bases, with 2 bases between them. Germline loops: CDR1 SGHTA, CDR2 FQGNSA. The CDR3, as DNA: TGTGCCAGCAGCTTAGAGTACGAGCAGTACTTC. Its protein is CASSLEYEQYF.

The chain combines TRBV5-6 with TRBJ1-5; 9 nucleotides line up with TRBD1. Losses at the gene ends were 4 bases for V and 5 bases for J; bases not matched to a gene: 7. The CDR3 has 15 amino acids. Germline V gene lookup returns CDR1 SGHDT and CDR2 YYEEEE. In nucleotides, the CDR3 is TGTGCCAGCAGCGATGGCACAGGGGGCTATCAGCCCCAGCATTTT. This gives the protein CASSDGTGGYQPQHF. The whole variable domain, remainder taken from reference TRBV5-6 and TRBJ1-5, is DAGVTQSPTHLIKTRGQQVTLRCSPKSGHDTVSWYQQALGQGPQFIFQYYEEEERQRGNFPDRFSGHQFPNYSSELNVNALLLGDSALYLCASSDGTGGYQPQHFGDGTRLSIL.

This sequence joins TRBV7-9 and TRBJ2-1; TRBD1 agrees at 10 bases. The CDR3 extends over 15 amino acids. Germline loops: CDR1 SEHNR, CDR2 FQNEAQ (reference sequence). J was trimmed by 5 bases and V by 9 bases; bases with no gene match: 10. The CDR3 nucleotides read TGTGCCAGGGAGGTAAGGGACAGGGGTGACAATGAGCAGTTCTTC. This encodes CAREVRDRGDNEQFF.

The V and J genes are TRBV11-2 and TRBJ2-3; 9 positions match TRBD2. The CDR3 spans 16 residues. Germline V CDR1 and CDR2: SGHAT, FQNNGV. V lost 5 bases, J lost 4 bases, and 10 bases stayed unmatched. CDR3 loop: CASSPMAGGPPDTQYF. The CDR3 DNA is TGTGCCAGCAGCCCCATGGCGGGGGGGCCCCCAGATACGCAGTATTTT.

V and J are TRBV29-1 and TRBJ2-3; D unclear. Germline-derived CDR1 and CDR2 are SQVTM and ANQGSEA. V dropped 5 bases and J dropped 1 base, with 10 bases sitting between them. The CDR3 contains 13 residues. CDR3 residues: CSVSMTGTDTQYF. The CDR3 DNA reads as TGCAGCGTTTCTATGACTGGCACAGATACGCAGTATTTT.

V is TRBV28 and J is TRBJ1-4, with D unclear. V was cut by 7 bases and J by 8 bases, with 17 bases left in between. This CDR3 is built from 14 residues. Per the germline V gene, CDR1 is MDHEN and CDR2 is SYDVKM. The CDR3 spells CASNQYSPIEKLFF. The DNA of the CDR3 is TGTGCCAGCAATCAGTATTCGCCCATCGAAAAACTGTTTTTT.

The V and J genes are TRBV5-4 and TRBJ2-1; D gene ambiguous. CDR1 SGHNT and CDR2 YYREEE come from the germline V gene (reference sequence). This CDR3 is 12 amino acids long. The germline V and J ends were trimmed by 2 bases and 2 bases, with 2 bases remaining between them. The CDR3 protein is CASSFTYNEQFF. DNA for the CDR3: TGTGCCAGCAGCTTCACCTACAATGAGCAGTTCTTC.

DNA for the CDR3: TGTGCCAGCTCACCGGAGGGACGGACTAAAGCCGAGCAGTACTTC. Translated: CASSPEGRTKAEQYF. The V call is TRBV18, the J call TRBJ2-7; D perhaps matches TRBD2 (6 bases). Germline V gene data show CDR1 as KGHSH and CDR2 as LQKENI. V lost 3 bases to trimming and J lost 6 bases, with 18 bases between them. This CDR3 is built from 15 residues. The full variable domain, rest sourced from reference TRBV18 and TRBJ2-7, is NAGVMQNPRHLVRRRGQEARLRCSPMKGHSHVYWYRQLPEEGLKFMVYLQKENIIDESGMPKERFSAEFPKEGPSILRIQQVVRGDSAAYFCASSPEGRTKAEQYFGPGTRLTVT.

The chain links TRBV6-1 to TRBJ2-7; D remains ambiguous. There are 13 residues in the CDR3. The V end was cut by 5 bases, the J end by 2 bases, with 10 bases between. CDR1 and CDR2 from the germline V gene are MNHNS and SASEGT. CDR3 bases: TGTGCCAGCAGTTCACAGTACACCTACGAGCAGTACTTC. Its translation is CASSSQYTYEQYF.

This chain connects TRBV30 to TRBJ1-2; the D gene is possibly TRBD1 (5 bases). Trimming cost V 2 bases and J 4 bases, with 11 bases left between them. Germline loops: CDR1 GTSNPN, CDR2 SVGIG (reference sequence). The CDR3 length is 13 residues. CDR3 sequence (DNA): TGTGCCTGGAGTCCAGGGTGGATCTATGGCTACACCTTC. As protein: CAWSPGWIYGYTF.

CDR3 DNA: TGTGCCAGCAGCGAGACCGGGACTAGCGGGAGTTTCACCTACAATGAGCAGTTCTTC. Its translation is CASSETGTSGSFTYNEQFF. The gene calls are TRBV7-8 and TRBJ2-1; 14 bases match TRBD2. Germline V gene lookup returns CDR1 SGHVS and CDR2 FQNEAQ. This CDR3 has 19 residues. V gave up 5 bases and J gave up 2 bases; unmatched junction bases: 11. The entire variable domain, with the rest obtained from reference TRBV7-8 and TRBJ2-1, is as follows: GAGVSQSPRYKVAKRGQDVALRCDPISGHVSLFWYQQALGQGPEFLTYFQNEAQLDKSGLPSDRFFAERPEGSVSTLKIQRTQQEDSAVYLCASSETGTSGSFTYNEQFFGPGTRLTVL.

The table lists this clone with a count of one. This chain joins TRBV4-1 and TRBJ1-3; TRBD1 matches 7 bases. V was pared by 0 bases and J by 2 bases, with 4 bases of the junction left unmatched. Germline CDR1 and CDR2: MGHRA and YSYEKL. This CDR3 has 16 residues. The DNA for the CDR3 is TGCGCCAGCAGCCAAGATAGACAGGGTGCTGGAAACACCATATATTTT. Its translation: CASSQDRQGAGNTIYF.

CDR3 protein: CASRTGDGKSRQYF. The CDR3 DNA reads TGTGCCAGTAGAACCGGGGACGGGAAGTCACGGCAGTACTTC. The chain couples TRBV19 to TRBJ2-7; D possibly matches TRBD1 or TRBD2 (5 bases each). The germline V gene encodes CDR1 LNHDA and CDR2 SQIVND (reference sequence). Trimming left V 6 bases short and J 9 bases short, with 21 bases between. This CDR3 is 14 amino acids long.

DNA of the CDR3: TGCAGCGTTGAGAGTAGGGGCTCGCCCGACTACAATGAGCAGTTCTTC. Translation gives CSVESRGSPDYNEQFF. The genes are TRBV29-1 and TRBJ2-1, with D possibly matching TRBD1 (5 bases). The germline V gene has CDR1 SQVTM and CDR2 ANQGSEA. Trimming took off 3 bases at V and 3 bases at J, with 18 bases between the two ends. CDR3 length equals 16 residues.

The rearrangement uses TRBV5-4 and TRBJ2-3; 10 bases match TRBD2. This CDR3 is 16 amino acids long. The junction had 5 bases not matched to a gene; V was cut back by 2 bases and J by 2 bases. Germline CDR1 SGHNT, CDR2 YYREEE (reference sequence). Here the CDR3 DNA reads TGTGCCAGCAGCTTCGGGACTAGCGATTACACAGATACGCAGTATTTT. It codes for CASSFGTSDYTDTQYF. Together with reference TRBV5-4 and TRBJ2-3, the CDR3 gives the full variable domain: ETGVTQSPTHLIKTRGQQVTLRCSSQSGHNTVSWYQQALGQGPQFIFQYYREEENGRGNFPPRFSGLQFPNYSSELNVNALELDDSALYLCASSFGTSDYTDTQYFGPGTRLTVL.

The chain employs TRBV14 and TRBJ2-6, with D perhaps matching TRBD1 (5 bases). Germline CDR1 reads SGHDN; CDR2 reads FVKESK. This CDR3 comprises 17 residues. V lost 1 base to trimming and J lost 4 bases, with 14 bases between them. The CDR3 spells CASSQVFHRSGANVLTF. CDR3 in DNA: TGTGCCAGCAGCCAAGTTTTCCACAGGTCCGGGGCCAACGTCCTGACTTTC.

The chain joins TRBV28 to TRBJ2-2; tentatively, D is TRBD2 (5 bases). CDR1 is MDHEN and CDR2 is SYDVKM in the germline V gene. Trimming stripped 6 bases from V and 2 bases from J, with 13 bases between. The CDR3 is 15 residues long. For the CDR3, the DNA is TGTGCCAGCAGCCGCGGACTCCGAAACACCGGGGAGCTGTTTTTT. Translation gives CASSRGLRNTGELFF.